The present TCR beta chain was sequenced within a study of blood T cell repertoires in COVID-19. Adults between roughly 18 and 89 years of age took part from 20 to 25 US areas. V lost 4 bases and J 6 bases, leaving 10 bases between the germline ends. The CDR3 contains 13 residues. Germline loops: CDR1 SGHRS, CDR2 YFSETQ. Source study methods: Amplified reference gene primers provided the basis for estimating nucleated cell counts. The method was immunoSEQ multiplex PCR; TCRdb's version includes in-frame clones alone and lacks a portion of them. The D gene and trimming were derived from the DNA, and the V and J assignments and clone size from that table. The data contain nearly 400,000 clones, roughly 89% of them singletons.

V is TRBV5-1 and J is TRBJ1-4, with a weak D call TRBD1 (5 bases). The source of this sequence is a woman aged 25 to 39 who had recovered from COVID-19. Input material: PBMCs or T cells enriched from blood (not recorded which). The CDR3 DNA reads TGCGCCAGCAGCAGCTTACAGGATGAAAAACTGTTTTTT. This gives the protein CASSSLQDEKLFF.